The sequence of this T cell receptor (beta chain) was determined in a study of cytomegalovirus exposure and HLA in healthy donors. This CDR3 has 11 residues. Germline V gene lookup returns CDR1 SGHDN and CDR2 FVKESK. With 1 base removed from V and 7 bases from J, the gap between germline ends came to 5 bases. Both 60 Vbeta primers and 13 Jbeta primers went into the PCR. Method: immunoSEQ multiplex PCR; TCRdb's copy keeps in-frame clones and lacks some. The sample yields around 190,000 clones, 80% to 90% seen once. The source material was PBMCs. V and J are TRBV14 and TRBJ2-7, with unresolved D. This sequence was found in a girl aged 2 to 10 in good health and CMV-seropositive. This CDR3 reads CASSQGGEQYF. DNA for the CDR3: TGTGCCAGCAGCCAAGGCGGAGAGCAGTACTTC.